What follows is one T cell receptor (beta chain) and its context. Trimming left V 5 bases short and J 4 bases short, with 14 bases between. The CDR3 totals 15 residues. The germline gives CDR1 SEHNR, CDR2 FQNEAQ (reference sequence). Libraries were prepared by immunoSEQ multiplex PCR; TCRdb keeps only in-frame clonotypes and omits some of them. The sample lists around 90,000 clones, 92% seen once, with 0.9% to 1.2% in the top ten. These data belong to a study of OX40 agonist ivuxolimab in advanced cancers. Study background: The mean age was roughly 60 years, ranging from about 20 to 90, with 65% to 85% of participants male.

Sample: CD4+ or CD8+ T cells sorted from blood, taken in a trial of the OX40 agonist ivuxolimab. The V gene is TRBV7-9, the J gene TRBJ2-2, with D perhaps TRBD2 (6 bases). This receptor was obtained from an adult with an advanced solid tumor such as melanoma, head and neck, liver or kidney cancer. CDR3 coding DNA: TGTGCCAGCAGCCCATCCGGAGGGACCACCGGGGAGCTGTTTTTT. Its translation is CASSPSGGTTGELFF.